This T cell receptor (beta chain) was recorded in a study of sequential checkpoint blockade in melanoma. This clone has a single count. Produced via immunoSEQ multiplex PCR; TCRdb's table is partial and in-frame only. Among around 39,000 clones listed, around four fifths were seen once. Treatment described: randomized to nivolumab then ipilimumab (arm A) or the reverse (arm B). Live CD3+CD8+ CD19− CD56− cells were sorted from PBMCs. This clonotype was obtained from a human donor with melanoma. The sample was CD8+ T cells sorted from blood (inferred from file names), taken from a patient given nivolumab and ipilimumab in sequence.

CDR3: CASSPSTGSVGHIQYF. The CDR3 bases are TGTGCCAGCAGCCCTTCGACAGGGTCGGTGGGGCACATTCAGTACTTC. V is TRBV6-6 and J is TRBJ2-4; 7 nucleotides agree with TRBD1. This CDR3 has 16 residues. From germline, CDR1 is MNHNY and CDR2 SVGAGI (reference sequence). J lost 8 bases, V lost 6 bases, and 16 bases had no gene match.